This is a list of T cell receptor beta chains from one sample in a study of blood T cell repertoires in COVID-19. Method: immunoSEQ multiplex PCR; TCRdb's copy keeps in-frame clones and lacks some. The data show 130,000 to 150,000 clones, with around 81% seen just once and around 8.5% held by the top ten. The material sequenced was peripheral blood. The source is a human donor in a cohort sampled during active COVID-19. Each CDR3 is given with its conserved first and last residue. Fields, in order: CDR3 DNA, CDR3 protein, clone size, J gene, V gene, D gene. D genes are given only for firm matches. The listing skips clone size in some rows; elsewhere it reads once, few, many or a size class.

TGTGCCAGCAGCAGTCAGGGAAGTTCATACGAGCAGTACTTC	CASSSQGSSYEQYF	few	TRBJ2-7	TRBV5-4	-
TGCGCCAGCAGCTTGGCGGGCTCTGGAAACACCATATATTTT	CASSLAGSGNTIYF	-	TRBJ1-3	TRBV5-1	-
TGTGCCAGCAGCTCCGGAGGGCCGGGGACGTACGAGCAGTACTTC	CASSSGGPGTYEQYF	-	TRBJ2-7	TRBV7-6	-
TGCGCCAGCAGCCAAGAAGAGTCCAGGACAATAAACACCGGGGAGCTGTTTTTT	CASSQEESRTINTGELFF	-	TRBJ2-2	TRBV4-3	-
TGTGCCAGCAGCTTAGCTTCAGGAGGGGAACAGCCCCAGCATTTT	CASSLASGGEQPQHF	-	TRBJ1-5	TRBV7-9	-
TGTGCCAGCAGCGGGGGACAGGGAAACTATGGCTACACCTTC	CASSGGQGNYGYTF	-	TRBJ1-2	TRBV9	TRBD1
TGTGCCAGCAGCTTGGAACTAGCGGGAGTTACGCAGTATTTT	CASSLELAGVTQYF	few	TRBJ2-3	TRBV5-4	TRBD2
TGTGCCAGCAGCGGACTAGCCGAGAACTCCTACGAGCAGTACTTC	CASSGLAENSYEQYF	-	TRBJ2-7	TRBV7-2	TRBD2
TGTGCCAGCAGCCCGGGGACTAACTCCTACGAGCAGTACTTC	CASSPGTNSYEQYF	-	TRBJ2-7	TRBV5-5	TRBD2
TGTGCCAGCAGCGTAGCTACAGGGACCTCGGGCTACGAGCAGTACTTC	CASSVATGTSGYEQYF	once	TRBJ2-7	TRBV9	-
TGTGCCAGCAGCCAAGGGGGAGCTTCGGAGACCCAGTACTTC	CASSQGGASETQYF	-	TRBJ2-5	TRBV4-2	-
TGTGCCAGCAGCCCGTGGGAGGGTTACACTGAAGCTTTCTTT	CASSPWEGYTEAFF	-	TRBJ1-1	TRBV6-6	-
TGCAGCGCCAGGACACCGATGAATGAAAAACTGTTTTTT	CSARTPMNEKLFF	-	TRBJ1-4	TRBV29-1	-
TGTGCCAGCAGCTTAGGGGTCGCGGGCCAGGCTGATAATTCACCCCTCCACTTT	CASSLGVAGQADNSPLHF	once	TRBJ1-6	TRBV7-6	-
TGCGCCAGCAGCCCCGCCGACTCCCGAGGTAAGGACTACGAGCAGTACTTC	CASSPADSRGKDYEQYF	-	TRBJ2-7	TRBV4-3	-
TGTGCCAGCAGCGGCGGGACAGGGGGCAGGGAGACCCAGTACTTC	CASSGGTGGRETQYF	-	TRBJ2-5	TRBV11-3	TRBD1
TGTGCCGGCCAGGGACAGGGGGCCGGCTACACCTTC	CAGQGQGAGYTF	-	TRBJ1-2	TRBV28	TRBD1
TGCGCCAGCAGCCCGCTACAGGGTGGCAAAAACATTCAGTACTTC	CASSPLQGGKNIQYF	-	TRBJ2-4	TRBV5-1	-
TGTGCCAGCAGCACCCGGGTCAGAAACTCCTACTCCTACGAGCAGTACTTC	CASSTRVRNSYSYEQYF	-	TRBJ2-7	TRBV5-6	-
TGTGCCAGCAGCACTGACAGCTACGAGCAGTACTTC	CASSTDSYEQYF	-	TRBJ2-7	TRBV7-9	-
TGTGCCAGCAGTTACGGGCAGGGCACCTATGGCTACACCTTC	CASSYGQGTYGYTF	-	TRBJ1-2	TRBV6-5	-
TGTGCCAGCAGTTACTCTTCGACTGGCCGGGCCGGGGAGCTGTTTTTT	CASSYSSTGRAGELFF	-	TRBJ2-2	TRBV6-6	-
TGTGCCAGTAGTTTCCGGGACAGGGGGCCTCCCGAGCAGTACTTC	CASSFRDRGPPEQYF	once	TRBJ2-7	TRBV19	TRBD1
TGTGCCAGCAGCGGGGACGGACAGGGTTTCTTTGGCTACACCTTC	CASSGDGQGFFGYTF	-	TRBJ1-2	TRBV5-6	TRBD1
TGTGCCACGACCTCCCCCGGGACAGGGAACTATGGCTACACCTTC	CATTSPGTGNYGYTF	-	TRBJ1-2	TRBV28	TRBD1
TGCGCCAGCAGCGGGGGGACAGGGGTAGCTGGGGCCAACGTCCTGACTTTC	CASSGGTGVAGANVLTF	-	TRBJ2-6	TRBV5-1	TRBD1
TGTGCCAGCAGCTTCGGGGGTGCGGACTATGGCTACACCTTC	CASSFGGADYGYTF	-	TRBJ1-2	TRBV7-9	-
TGTGCCAGCAGCGTAAGGGGCAGCGAGAGCTCCTACGAGCAGTACTTC	CASSVRGSESSYEQYF	-	TRBJ2-7	TRBV7-9	-
TGTGCCAGCAGCCGCCGGTCCTACGAGCAGTACTTC	CASSRRSYEQYF	-	TRBJ2-7	TRBV7-6	-
TGTGCCAGCAGTTACGCCCGGACAGGGTTCGTCTACGAGCAGTACTTC	CASSYARTGFVYEQYF	-	TRBJ2-7	TRBV6-2/TRBV6-3	TRBD1
TGCGCCAGCAGCCCCAGACTAGCGACGACAGATACGCAGTATTTT	CASSPRLATTDTQYF	-	TRBJ2-3	TRBV4-3	TRBD2
TGTGCCAGCAGCCAAGATTGGGCTAGCGGGAGGACAGATACGCAGTATTTT	CASSQDWASGRTDTQYF	few	TRBJ2-3	TRBV3-1/TRBV3-2	TRBD2
TGTGCCAGTGCAGGGTTGTCTAGCGGACCCCAGTACAATGAGCAGTTCTTC	CASAGLSSGPQYNEQFF	-	TRBJ2-1	TRBV19	TRBD2
TGTGCCAGCAGTTACACCATCGGGACAGGGGATTCTGGGGCCAACGTCCTGACTTTC	CASSYTIGTGDSGANVLTF	-	TRBJ2-6	TRBV6-2/TRBV6-3	TRBD1
TGTGCCAGCAGGGGAGGGGGGTACGAGCAGTACTTC	CASRGGGYEQYF	-	TRBJ2-7	TRBV7-2	-
TGCGCCAGCAGCAAGACAGGCCAAACAGATACGCAGTATTTT	CASSKTGQTDTQYF	-	TRBJ2-3	TRBV5-1	-
TGTGCCAGCAGCTCGGGACTAGAATCCTACGAGCAGTACTTC	CASSSGLESYEQYF	-	TRBJ2-7	TRBV7-3	TRBD2
TGTGCCAGCAGTTACCTCTGGACAGGAGAAGCTTTCTTT	CASSYLWTGEAFF	-	TRBJ1-1	TRBV6-2/TRBV6-3	TRBD1
TGTGCCAGCACCCCGACAGAGAACACTGAAGCTTTCTTT	CASTPTENTEAFF	-	TRBJ1-1	TRBV28	-
TGTGCCACCAGCGTAAGGGGCATGGCCGAGCAGTACTTC	CATSVRGMAEQYF	-	TRBJ2-7	TRBV24-1	-
TGTGCCACCAGCAGGTCCCGGACAGGTACCTACGAGCAGTACTTC	CATSRSRTGTYEQYF	-	TRBJ2-7	TRBV15	TRBD1
TGTGCCAGCAGTAGCCTATACCCGGTAGCGGGAGAGGGCGAGCAGTACTTC	CASSSLYPVAGEGEQYF	-	TRBJ2-7	TRBV6-2/TRBV6-3	TRBD2
TGTGCCAGCAGTTTCGTTTCGGACCGGGACAGGAGCTCTGGGGCCAACGTCCTGACTTTC	CASSFVSDRDRSSGANVLTF	few	TRBJ2-6	TRBV28	TRBD1
TGTGCCAGCAGCTCTATTAGCGGCGGGACAGTCGACAATGAGCAGTTCTTC	CASSSISGGTVDNEQFF	-	TRBJ2-1	TRBV11-2	-
TGTGCCAGCAGTACCGGGGGGACTAGCGGGTACGAGCAGTACTTC	CASSTGGTSGYEQYF	-	TRBJ2-7	TRBV6-2/TRBV6-3	TRBD2
TGCGCCAGCAGCCAAGAGAACGGACTAGCGGGAGCCCCCGAGCAGTACTTC	CASSQENGLAGAPEQYF	-	TRBJ2-7	TRBV4-3	TRBD2
TGTGCCAGCACTAGCGGGACCCCCCAGTACTTC	CASTSGTPQYF	-	TRBJ2-7	TRBV2	TRBD2
TGCGCCAGCAGTCAACCGGACAGGGGGCTGGAGACCCAGTACTTC	CASSQPDRGLETQYF	-	TRBJ2-5	TRBV23-1	TRBD1
TGTGCCAGCAGTTCCGTGGGGCGAGAGCAGTACTTC	CASSSVGREQYF	-	TRBJ2-7	TRBV6-5	-
TGTGCCAGCAGCGTAGTCAGCGAACAGGTGCAGTTCTTC	CASSVVSEQVQFF	-	TRBJ2-1	TRBV9	-
TGTGCCAGCAGCTTTTCCACCGGGGATTCCGGGGAGCTGTTTTTT	CASSFSTGDSGELFF	-	TRBJ2-2	TRBV5-6	-
TGTGCCAGCAGCCAAGATACCCTGATCGGTGATACGCAGTATTTT	CASSQDTLIGDTQYF	-	TRBJ2-3	TRBV4-2	-
TGTGCCAGCAGCTTAGTCCTAGCGGGAGGGGAGACCCAGTACTTC	CASSLVLAGGETQYF	-	TRBJ2-5	TRBV7-2	TRBD2
TGCAGCCCCGGGACAGCGACCGAGCAGTACTTC	CSPGTATEQYF	-	TRBJ2-7	TRBV20-1	TRBD1